The following is a T cell receptor beta chain sequence with its context. The V and J ends lost 3 bases and 4 bases, in that order; junction bases with no gene match: 12. Germline-derived CDR1 and CDR2 are SEHNR and FQNEAQ (reference sequence). The CDR3 length is 17 residues. The data were obtained in a study of blood T cells in healthy people across ages. Next came a second PCR, run for about 7 to 11 cycles, which used a sample-barcoded 5' primer along with a J-beta primer mix. TCRdb re-called the 5' RACE reads with MiXCR, one entry per CDR3 protein. The profile shows roughly 700,000 distinct CDR3 sequences, more than 40% of them singletons.

Sequencing was carried out using blood. The chain recombines TRBV7-9 with TRBJ2-1; 7 nucleotides line up with TRBD2. The source of this sequence is a woman in her fifties or sixties in good health. CDR3 amino acids: CASSFKVRLAPYNEQFF. For the CDR3, the DNA is TGTGCCAGCAGCTTTAAGGTTAGACTAGCCCCGTACAATGAGCAGTTCTTC.